One and the same sample provided the 22 T cell receptor beta chains below, sequenced in a study of blood T cells in healthy people across ages. Then a second PCR, running about 7 to 11 cycles, was carried out with a sample-barcoded 5' primer and a J-beta primer mix. TCRdb reanalysed the 5' RACE reads using MiXCR and keeps one entry per CDR3 protein. The repertoire has 700,000 or so distinct CDR3 sequences, about 20% of them found once; the top ten carry around 21%. Sequencing input: blood. These receptors came from an older man in good health.

Notes on this clonotype: Germline is not matched at one junction end, which may reflect a read error. V is TRBV27 and J is TRBJ1-2; 10 bases match TRBD1. CDR3 length equals 16 residues. Germline CDR1 and CDR2: MNHEY and SMNVEV (reference sequence). This chain's CDR3 is CASSKTPGQGLHGYTF. The DNA for the CDR3 is TGTGCCAGCAGCAAGACCCCGGGACAGGGGCTCCATGGTTACACCTTC.

The V call is TRBV24-1, the J call TRBJ2-1, with 10 bases fitting TRBD1. The CDR3 is 14 residues long. The germline gives CDR1 KGHDR, CDR2 SFDVKD. Trimming removed 0 bases from V and 8 bases from J; junction bases left unmatched: 0. CDR3 amino acids: CATSDLGQGDEQFF. CDR3 bases: TGTGCCACCAGTGATTTGGGACAGGGGGATGAGCAGTTCTTC.

This clonotype was found many times. The chain uses TRBV11-2 and TRBJ2-1; D gene ambiguous. The germline gives CDR1 SGHAT, CDR2 FQNNGV. V gave up 3 bases and J gave up 9 bases, with 9 bases separating them. The CDR3 extends over 12 amino acids. CDR3 region: CASSLRFGEQFF. The CDR3 DNA sequence: TGTGCCAGCAGCTTGAGGTTTGGTGAGCAGTTCTTC. Complete variable domain (other parts from reference TRBV11-2 and TRBJ2-1): EAGVAQSPRYKIIEKRQSVAFWCNPISGHATLYWYQQILGQGPKLLIQFQNNGVVDDSQLPKDRFSAERLKGVDSTLKIQPAKLEDSAVYLCASSLRFGEQFFGPGTRLTVL.

The gene calls are TRBV3-1 and TRBJ2-5, with D tentatively TRBD1 or TRBD2 (5 bases each). The germline V gene has CDR1 LGHDT and CDR2 YNNKEL (reference sequence). The CDR3 spans 14 residues. V lost 5 bases and J lost 1, with 11 bases in between. CDR3 sequence (DNA): TGTGCCAGCAGCGGAACCGGGGCCCAAGAGACCCAGTACTTC. It specifies CASSGTGAQETQYF.

The chain links TRBV10-3 to TRBJ2-7; 10 bases map to TRBD2. The J segment lost 4 bases and the V segment lost 5 bases, leaving 8 bases of the junction unmatched. The CDR3 sequence is 15 residues long. Germline CDR1 and CDR2: ENHRY and SYGVKD. This CDR3 reads CAISQTSGRQYEQYF. CDR3 DNA sequence: TGTGCCATCAGTCAGACTAGCGGGCGACAGTACGAGCAGTACTTC.

This clonotype was observed at least ten times. This sequence joins TRBV19 and TRBJ2-3; D uncertain. CDR3 length: 16 amino acids. Trimming removed 5 bases at V and 0 bases at J, with 15 bases between. Germline V gene data show CDR1 as LNHDA and CDR2 as SQIVND (reference sequence). CDR3 DNA: TGTGCCAGTAGTCGATCTGGGTGGGGTAGCACAGATACGCAGTATTTT. This gives the protein CASSRSGWGSTDTQYF. Full variable domain (missing parts from reference TRBV19 and TRBJ2-3): DGGITQSPKYLFRKEGQNVTLSCEQNLNHDAMYWYRQDPGQGLRLIYYSQIVNDFQKGDIAEGYSVSREKKESFPLTVTSAQKNPTAFYLCASSRSGWGSTDTQYFGPGTRLTVL.

This chain links TRBV20-1 with TRBJ2-5; 8 nucleotides align to TRBD2. The DNA end is a closer match to TRBJ2-1, so the J assignment may be wrong. The CDR3 has 12 residues. The V gene's germline CDR1 is DFQATT and CDR2 SNEGSKA (reference sequence). This CDR3 is CSGRAEVGEQFF. For the CDR3, the DNA is TGCAGCGGGAGGGCCGAAGTAGGTGAGCAGTTCTTC.

The J gene is TRBJ1-6, the V gene TRBV6-5; perhaps TRBD1 as D (6 bases). CDR3 length equals 17 residues. Trimming took off 4 bases at V and 7 bases at J, with 20 bases between the two ends. Germline-derived CDR1 and CDR2 are MNHEY and SVGAGI. CDR3 in DNA: TGTGCCAGCAGTTCCTATCGGGGGGCGGCGGCGAATTCACCCCTCCACTTT. Translating it yields CASSSYRGAAANSPLHF.

The chain combines TRBV29-1 with TRBJ1-2; D may be TRBD1 (6 bases). Germline V gives CDR1 SQVTM, CDR2 ANQGSEA. Trimming pared 4 bases from V and 8 bases from J, leaving 17 bases between. CDR3 length equals 13 residues. DNA for the CDR3: TGCAGCGTTGGGACAGCCCCCGGTTTAGGCTACACCTTC. Amino acid sequence: CSVGTAPGLGYTF.

This clonotype occurred a few times. V and J are TRBV6-5 and TRBJ1-2, with D maybe TRBD1 (6 bases). In germline, CDR1 is MNHEY, CDR2 SVGAGI. CDR3 length: 13 amino acids. The V end lost 5 bases, the J end lost 6 bases, and 13 bases lay between the germline ends. CDR3 DNA sequence: TGTGCCAGCAGTAGCAACAGGGTTGATGGCTACACCTTC. It yields the protein CASSSNRVDGYTF.

This clonotype has more than one count but fewer than ten. The J gene is TRBJ1-2, the V gene TRBV27, with D unclear. Trimming removed 0 bases at V and 4 bases at J, with 12 bases between. The germline gives CDR1 MNHEY, CDR2 SMNVEV (reference sequence). The CDR3 sequence is 15 residues long. The CDR3 DNA is TGTGCCAGCAGTTTATCGTCTGGCAATAGCTATGGCTACACCTTC. It translates to CASSLSSGNSYGYTF.

The chain links TRBV19 to TRBJ1-5; 8 nucleotides align to TRBD1. Trimming cost V 1 base and J 6 bases; bases outside gene matches: 8. Germline CDR1 reads LNHDA; CDR2 reads SQIVND (reference sequence). This CDR3 is 16 amino acids long. CDR3 region: CASSIGRGQGRQPQHF. The CDR3 nucleotides read TGTGCCAGTAGTATAGGACGTGGACAGGGACGTCAGCCCCAGCATTTT. The entire variable domain, with the rest obtained from reference TRBV19 and TRBJ1-5, is as follows: DGGITQSPKYLFRKEGQNVTLSCEQNLNHDAMYWYRQDPGQGLRLIYYSQIVNDFQKGDIAEGYSVSREKKESFPLTVTSAQKNPTAFYLCASSIGRGQGRQPQHFGDGTRLSIL.

This chain connects TRBV5-1 to TRBJ2-1; the match to TRBD2 covers 11 bases. Trimming took 2 bases from V and 4 from J; bases not matched to a gene: 8. From germline, CDR1 is SGHRS and CDR2 YFSETQ. The CDR3 covers 17 residues. The CDR3 DNA reads as TGCGCCAGCAGCTTAGGTAGCGGGGGGGATCTTTACAATGAGCAGTTCTTC. The encoded protein is CASSLGSGGDLYNEQFF. The full variable domain, in which reference TRBV5-1 and TRBJ2-1 provide the parts outside the CDR3, is KAGVTQTPRYLIKTRGQQVTLSCSPISGHRSVSWYQQTPGQGLQFLFEYFSETQRNKGNFPGRFSGRQFSNSRSEMNVSTLELGDSALYLCASSLGSGGDLYNEQFFGPGTRLTVL.

The chain recombines TRBV11-2 with TRBJ1-5, with D hard to call. CDR3 length equals 12 residues. Trimming shortened V by 5 bases and J by 5 bases, and 7 bases separated the two germline ends. The V gene's germline CDR1 is SGHAT and CDR2 FQNNGV. The CDR3 coding sequence is TGTGCCAGCAGCCTAAATGATCAGCCCCAGCATTTT. Protein product: CASSLNDQPQHF.

There are many counts of this clonotype. V and J are TRBV5-1 and TRBJ2-5; a weak D match, TRBD1 (6 bases). The germline V gene has CDR1 SGHRS and CDR2 YFSETQ. This CDR3 region has 14 residues. Trimming pared 0 bases from V and 1 base from J, leaving 7 bases between. The CDR3, as DNA: TGCGCCAGCAGCTTGGGACAGGCCCAAGAGACCCAGTACTTC. This codes for CASSLGQAQETQYF. The complete variable domain, with remaining parts taken from reference TRBV5-1 and TRBJ2-5, reads KAGVTQTPRYLIKTRGQQVTLSCSPISGHRSVSWYQQTPGQGLQFLFEYFSETQRNKGNFPGRFSGRQFSNSRSEMNVSTLELGDSALYLCASSLGQAQETQYFGPGTRLLVL.

The rearrangement joins TRBV28 to TRBJ1-2; the D is unclear. The CDR3 is 11 residues long. With 4 bases removed from V and 3 bases from J, the gap between germline ends came to 3 bases. The germline CDR1 and CDR2 sequences are MDHEN and SYDVKM. In DNA, the CDR3 is TGTGCCAGCAGTTGGCACTATGGCTACACCTTC. Encoded protein: CASSWHYGYTF.

The J gene is TRBJ1-2, the V gene TRBV20-1; unclear D gene. Germline V gene data show CDR1 as DFQATT and CDR2 as SNEGSKA (reference sequence). The V end was cut by 0 bases, the J end by 6 bases, with 11 bases between. The CDR3 is 13 amino acids. CDR3 sequence: CSARDFAMDGYTF. In nucleotides, the CDR3 is TGCAGTGCTAGAGATTTTGCTATGGATGGCTACACCTTC.

The chain employs TRBV28 and TRBJ2-7; TRBD1 or TRBD2 may be the D gene (5 bases each). The CDR3 extends over 16 amino acids. Per germline, CDR1 MDHEN and CDR2 SYDVKM. The V gene lost 4 bases and the J gene lost 3 bases, with 19 bases spanning the gap. The CDR3: CASSSPGTEILYEQYV. For the CDR3, the DNA is TGTGCCAGCAGTTCCCCCGGGACCGAAATCCTCTACGAGCAGTACGTC.

This clonotype has just a few counts. The V call is TRBV20-1, the J call TRBJ1-4; possibly TRBD1 for D (6 bases). Deletions cut 6 bases from V and 3 bases from J, with 14 bases between. This CDR3 contains 14 residues. CDR1 DFQATT and CDR2 SNEGSKA come from the germline V gene (reference sequence). This CDR3 is CSANRDTANEKLFF. CDR3 coding DNA: TGCAGTGCGAACCGGGACACCGCTAATGAAAAACTGTTTTTT.

This clonotype was counted a few times. The chain couples TRBV6-1 to TRBJ2-3; a weak D match, TRBD2 (6 bases). The CDR3 consists of 13 residues. The V gene lost 5 bases and the J gene lost 2 bases, with 8 bases spanning the gap. CDR1 is MNHNS, CDR2 SASEGT, per germline. Here the CDR3 reads CASSRGITDTQYF. The CDR3 DNA sequence: TGTGCCAGCAGTCGGGGGATCACAGATACGCAGTATTTT.

This clonotype was detected only a few times. The CDR3 spells CASTSVGADTQYF. CDR3 nucleotides: TGTGCCAGCACCTCCGTTGGCGCAGATACGCAGTATTTT. The rearrangement links TRBV6-1 to TRBJ2-3; no firm D call. The germline CDR1 and CDR2 sequences are MNHNS and SASEGT. Trimming cost V 7 bases and J 4 bases, with 12 bases left between them. The CDR3 totals 13 residues.

This rearrangement joins TRBV7-9 to TRBJ1-2; tentatively, D is TRBD1 (5 bases). CDR1 and CDR2 from the germline V gene are SEHNR and FQNEAQ (reference sequence). The CDR3 runs to 14 residues. The V gene lost 5 bases and the J gene lost 2 bases, with 12 bases spanning the gap. CDR3 loop: CASSNQGANYGYTF. DNA of the CDR3: TGTGCCAGCAGCAACCAGGGCGCAAACTATGGCTACACCTTC.